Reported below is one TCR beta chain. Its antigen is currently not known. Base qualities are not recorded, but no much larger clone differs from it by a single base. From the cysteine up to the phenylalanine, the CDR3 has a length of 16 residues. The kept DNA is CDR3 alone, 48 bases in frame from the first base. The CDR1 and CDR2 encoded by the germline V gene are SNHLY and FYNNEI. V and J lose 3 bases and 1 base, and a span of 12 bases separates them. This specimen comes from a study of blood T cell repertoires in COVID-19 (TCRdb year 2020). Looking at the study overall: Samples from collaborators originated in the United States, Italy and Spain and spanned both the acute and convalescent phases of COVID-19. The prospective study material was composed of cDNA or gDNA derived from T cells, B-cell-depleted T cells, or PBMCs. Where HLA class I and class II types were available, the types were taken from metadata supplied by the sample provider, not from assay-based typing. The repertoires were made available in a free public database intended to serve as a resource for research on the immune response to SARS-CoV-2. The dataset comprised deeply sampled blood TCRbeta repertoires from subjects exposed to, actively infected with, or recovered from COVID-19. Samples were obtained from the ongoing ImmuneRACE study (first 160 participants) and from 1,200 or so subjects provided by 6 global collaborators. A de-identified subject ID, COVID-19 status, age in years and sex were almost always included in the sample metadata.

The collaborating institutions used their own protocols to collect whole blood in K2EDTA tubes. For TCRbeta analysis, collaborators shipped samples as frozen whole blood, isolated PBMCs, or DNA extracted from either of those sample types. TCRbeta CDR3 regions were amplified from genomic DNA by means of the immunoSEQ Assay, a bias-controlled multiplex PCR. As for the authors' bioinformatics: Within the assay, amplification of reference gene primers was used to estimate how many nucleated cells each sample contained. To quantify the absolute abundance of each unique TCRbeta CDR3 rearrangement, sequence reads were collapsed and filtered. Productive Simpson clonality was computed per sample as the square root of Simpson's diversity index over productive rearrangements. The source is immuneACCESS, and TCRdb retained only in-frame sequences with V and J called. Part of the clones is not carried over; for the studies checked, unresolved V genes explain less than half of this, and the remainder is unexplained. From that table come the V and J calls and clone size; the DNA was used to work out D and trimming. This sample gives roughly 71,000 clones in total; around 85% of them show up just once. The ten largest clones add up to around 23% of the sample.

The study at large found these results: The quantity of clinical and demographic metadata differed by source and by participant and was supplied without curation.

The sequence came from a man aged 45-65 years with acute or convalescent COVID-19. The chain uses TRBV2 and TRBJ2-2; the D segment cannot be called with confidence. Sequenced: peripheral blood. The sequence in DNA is TGTGCCAGCAGTGATAAGTCCAGATTGAACACCGGGGAGCTGTTTTTT. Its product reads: CASSDKSRLNTGELFF.